The 3 T cell receptor beta chains listed next were all sequenced from one sample in a study of Graves' ophthalmopathy and Graves' hyperthyroidism (dated by TCRdb to between 2018 and 2020). Sequenced on an Illumina HiSeq 2000. For repertoire sequencing, TCR beta CDR3 regions were amplified from RNA transcripts. HTBI primers and the Qiagen OneStep RT-PCR kit were used in a first-round RT-PCR, which was followed by a second-round multiplex PCR, size selection and purification. TCRdb took the public reads, trimmed them with fastp at Q25, ran MiXCR for clone calling and kept in-frame beta chains. Every entry covers one CDR3 protein and lists the most common genes and DNA from its rows. The sample includes over a million distinct CDR3 sequences, with about two fifths observed a single time. Over 8.5% of the sample lies in the top ten. Source material: peripheral blood or thyroid tissue (not recorded which). These receptors were collected from an adult man with Graves' hyperthyroidism.

About this clonotype: One junction end does not reproduce the germline sequence, and a read error may be involved. The chain recombines TRBV29-1 with TRBJ1-2; 9 nucleotides agree with TRBD1. In germline, CDR1 is SQVTM, CDR2 ANQGSEA. The length of the CDR3 is 12 residues. CDR3 sequence: CSVADRGYGYTF. The DNA of the CDR3 is TGTAGCGTTGCGGACAGGGGCTATGGCTACACCTTC.

The V call is TRBV29-1, the J call TRBJ2-7; 9 bases are shared with TRBD1. Germline V CDR1 and CDR2: SQVTM, ANQGSEA. The CDR3 loop spans 13 amino acids. V lost 8 bases to trimming and J lost 4 bases; unmatched junction nucleotides: 9. The CDR3 protein is CSLGTGIPYEQYF. The DNA of the CDR3 is TGCAGCTTGGGGACAGGGATCCCGTACGAGCAGTACTTC.

In this sample, this clonotype turned up many times. This sequence joins TRBV10-3 and TRBJ1-5; D is ambiguous. Looked up from germline, CDR1 is ENHRY and CDR2 is SYGVKD. The CDR3 is 12 amino acids. V was pared by 2 bases and J by 7 bases, with 6 bases between. CDR3 region: CAISEVNQPQHF. The CDR3 coding sequence is TGTGCCATCAGTGAGGTCAACCAGCCCCAGCATTTT.